What follows are 10 T cell receptor beta chains derived from one specimen sequenced in a study of blood T cells in healthy people across ages. A second PCR, run for about 6 to 11 cycles, used a sample-barcoded 5' primer plus a J-beta primer mix. MiXCR, run by TCRdb on the 5' RACE reads, gives a single entry per CDR3 protein. This table holds about 1.6 million distinct CDR3 sequences, about 35% found once. The specimen sequenced was blood. The receptors originated from a woman aged 25-40 years in good health.

The sample holds many counts of this clonotype. The chain couples TRBV29-1 to TRBJ2-1, with TRBD2 matching over 12 bases. The CDR3 consists of 17 residues. The germline gives CDR1 SQVTM, CDR2 ANQGSEA. The J segment lost 3 bases and the V segment lost 2 bases, leaving 8 bases of the junction unmatched. CDR3 sequence reads: CSVEWLAGGQDYNEQFF. CDR3 nucleotides: TGCAGCGTTGAATGGCTAGCGGGAGGGCAGGACTACAATGAGCAGTTCTTC.

The chain joins TRBV6-5 to TRBJ2-3, with a tentative D call TRBD2 (7 bases). Germline CDR1 is MNHEY and CDR2 is SVGAGI. V was pared by 2 bases and J by 6 bases, with 21 bases between. The CDR3 extends over 17 amino acids. The CDR3, as DNA: TGTGCCAGCAGTTACAGCTCTACTAGCGAGGGGGGGGATACGCAGTATTTT. This sequence encodes CASSYSSTSEGGDTQYF.

The chain is built from TRBV18 and TRBJ1-2; D is possibly TRBD1 (5 bases). Looked up from germline, CDR1 is KGHSH and CDR2 is LQKENI. Trimming shortened V by 3 bases and J by 4 bases, and 15 bases separated the two germline ends. The CDR3 consists of 15 residues. The CDR3 region is CASSPDGMQGYGYTF. The CDR3 DNA reads TGTGCCAGCTCACCGGACGGGATGCAGGGCTATGGCTACACCTTC.

This clonotype was counted a few times. The J gene is TRBJ2-3, the V gene TRBV4-1; tentatively, D is TRBD2 (6 bases). Germline loops: CDR1 MGHRA, CDR2 YSYEKL. The CDR3 is made up of 16 amino acids. Trimming cost V 2 bases and J 5 bases, with 17 bases left between them. The CDR3, as DNA: TGCGCCAGCAGCCAACCGTCACAGCCGGGGGTAGATACGCAGTATTTT. Protein product: CASSQPSQPGVDTQYF.

The chain links TRBV10-1 to TRBJ2-7; D unclear. V was pared by 6 bases and J by 2 bases, with 11 bases between. Germline lookup yields CDR1 WNHNN and CDR2 SYGVQD (reference sequence). This CDR3 contains 13 residues. CDR3 loop: CASSTDAAYEQYF. In DNA form, the CDR3 reads TGCGCCAGCAGCACGGACGCGGCCTACGAGCAGTACTTC.

V and J are TRBV20-1 and TRBJ2-1, with 10 positions matching TRBD2. CDR1 is DFQATT, CDR2 SNEGSKA, per germline (reference sequence). This CDR3 spans 15 amino acids. The junction had 9 bases not matched to a gene; V was cut back by 8 bases and J by 2 bases. CDR3 amino acids: CSPEGLAGAYNEQFF. As DNA, the CDR3 is TGCAGTCCCGAAGGTCTAGCGGGGGCCTACAATGAGCAGTTCTTC.

This clonotype was seen only a few times. V is TRBV12-3 or TRBV12-4 and J is TRBJ1-2, with 7 bases aligning to TRBD1. V gave up 4 bases and J gave up 5 bases; unmatched junction bases: 4. This CDR3 spans 13 amino acids. CDR3 bases: TGTGCCAGCAGTTCACCGGGACAGTATGGCTACACCTTC. It yields the protein CASSSPGQYGYTF.

This clonotype showed up just a few times. This rearrangement joins TRBV9 to TRBJ2-5, with 7 nucleotides matching TRBD2. With 1 base clipped from V and 5 bases from J, the junction kept 8 bases outside the gene matches. The CDR3 totals 15 residues. Germline-derived CDR1 and CDR2 are SGDLS and YYNGEE. The CDR3, as DNA: TGTGCCAGCAGCGTACTCGCGGGAGAGTCCGAGACCCAGTACTTC. Its translation: CASSVLAGESETQYF.

V and J are TRBV15 and TRBJ1-4; D remains ambiguous. CDR1 LNHNV and CDR2 YYDKDF come from the germline V gene (reference sequence). The CDR3 extends over 13 amino acids. The V and J ends lost 0 bases and 8 bases respectively, with 7 bases between them. The CDR3 region has the DNA TGTGCCACCAGCAGAGAGACCCGGGAAAAACTGTTTTTT. Encoded protein: CATSRETREKLFF. The variable domain in full, completed from reference TRBV15 and TRBJ1-4, reads DAMVIQNPRYQVTQFGKPVTLSCSQTLNHNVMYWYQQKSSQAPKLLFHYYDKDFNNEADTPDNFQSRRPNTSFCFLDIRSPGLGDTAMYLCATSRETREKLFFGSGTQLSVL.

The chain is built from TRBV27 and TRBJ2-1; D could derive from TRBD1 or TRBD2 (6 bases each). CDR1 is MNHEY, CDR2 SMNVEV, per germline (reference sequence). The CDR3 is made up of 15 amino acids. V lost 7 bases to trimming and J lost 2 bases, with 15 bases between them. CDR3 coding DNA: TGTGCCAGCAAGAGGCTCGGGGGCCCCTACAATGAGCAGTTCTTC. This translates into CASKRLGGPYNEQFF.